Following are 23 T cell receptor beta chains from one sample sequenced in a study of blood T cell repertoires in COVID-19. Produced via immunoSEQ multiplex PCR; TCRdb's table is partial and in-frame only. The sample yields about 210,000 clones, around 83% seen once. Sequencing was performed on peripheral blood. Receptors were obtained from a woman aged 45-65 years with acute or convalescent COVID-19.

The rearrangement joins TRBV24-1 to TRBJ2-5; tentative D call: TRBD1 (7 bases). Looked up from germline, CDR1 is KGHDR and CDR2 is SFDVKD. This CDR3 is 15 amino acids long. Trimming stripped 0 bases from V and 5 bases from J, with 12 bases between. This CDR3 reads CATSDLTGEVETQYF. The CDR3, as DNA: TGTGCCACCAGTGATTTGACAGGGGAGGTGGAGACCCAGTACTTC.

The chain is built from TRBV3-1 (or the pseudogene TRBV3-2) and TRBJ2-3, with D perhaps TRBD1 (7 bases). Germline V gene data show CDR1 as LGHDT and CDR2 as YNNKEL (reference sequence). Trimming stripped 2 bases from V and 4 bases from J, with 13 bases between. CDR3 size: 15 residues. CDR3 coding DNA: TGTGCCAGCAGCCAAAACAGGGGAGGACCAGATACGCAGTATTTT. It is translated as CASSQNRGGPDTQYF.

The chain has TRBV5-1 and TRBJ2-2; 12 bases align to TRBD1. Germline V gives CDR1 SGHRS, CDR2 YFSETQ. J lost 3 bases, V lost 4 bases, and 10 bases had no gene match. The CDR3 runs to 18 residues. CDR3 protein: CASSDPGQGAVDTGELFF. The DNA of the CDR3 is TGCGCCAGCAGCGATCCGGGACAGGGGGCGGTTGACACCGGGGAGCTGTTTTTT.

CDR3 protein: CASSRQGAGPNTEAFF. For the CDR3, the DNA is TGTGCCAGCAGTAGACAGGGGGCAGGCCCGAACACTGAAGCTTTCTTT. The chain uses TRBV2 and TRBJ1-1, with 10 bases fitting TRBD1. J gave up 1 base and V 5 bases, and 7 bases lay outside the gene matches. This CDR3 comprises 16 residues. Per the germline V gene, CDR1 is SNHLY and CDR2 is FYNNEI.

The CDR3 DNA is TGTGCCAGCAGCCTAGACAGCTCTGGGGCCAACGTCCTGACTTTC. This translates into CASSLDSSGANVLTF. The chain is built from TRBV7-6 and TRBJ2-6; possibly TRBD1 for D (5 bases). The germline V gene has CDR1 SGHVS and CDR2 FNYEAQ. V dropped 5 bases and J dropped 0 bases, with 8 bases sitting between them. The CDR3 loop spans 15 amino acids. The entire variable domain, with the rest obtained from reference TRBV7-6 and TRBJ2-6, is as follows: GAGVSQSPRYKVTKRGQDVALRCDPISGHVSLYWYRQALGQGPEFLTYFNYEAQQDKSGLPNDRFSAERPEGSISTLTIQRTEQRDSAMYRCASSLDSSGANVLTFGAGSRLTVL.

The rearrangement joins TRBV19 to TRBJ2-1; TRBD1 matches at 10 bases. This CDR3 region has 13 residues. The V segment lost 6 bases and the J segment 9 bases; nucleotides outside the gene matches: 5. In germline, CDR1 is LNHDA, CDR2 SQIVND (reference sequence). The CDR3 sequence: CASRGQGVSEQFF. The CDR3 nucleotides read TGTGCCAGTAGAGGACAGGGGGTAAGTGAGCAGTTCTTC.

The chain links TRBV7-9 to TRBJ2-7; possibly TRBD2 for D (6 bases). The CDR3 is 16 residues long. Germline CDR1 is SEHNR and CDR2 is FQNEAQ (reference sequence). V gave up 5 bases and J gave up 5 bases, with 22 bases separating them. The CDR3 sequence: CASSRIRGGIKDEQYF. The CDR3 DNA sequence: TGTGCCAGCAGCCGTATTAGGGGCGGGATTAAGGACGAGCAGTACTTC. The full variable domain, in which reference TRBV7-9 and TRBJ2-7 provide the parts outside the CDR3, is DTGVSQNPRHKITKRGQNVTFRCDPISEHNRLYWYRQTLGQGPEFLTYFQNEAQLEKSRLLSDRFSAERPKGSFSTLEIQRTEQGDSAMYLCASSRIRGGIKDEQYFGPGTRLTVT.

This chain connects TRBV5-1 to TRBJ1-3, with 7 bases aligning to TRBD1. This CDR3 comprises 16 residues. Trimming cost V 3 bases and J 2 bases; bases outside gene matches: 8. From germline, CDR1 is SGHRS and CDR2 YFSETQ. This CDR3 is CASSSRTTGAGNTIYF. CDR3 DNA sequence: TGCGCCAGCAGCTCGCGAACAACAGGGGCTGGAAACACCATATATTTT.

This chain uses TRBV28 with TRBJ1-1; D not certain. Germline lookup yields CDR1 MDHEN and CDR2 SYDVKM. V was cut by 6 bases and J by 8 bases, with 19 bases left in between. This CDR3 is built from 14 residues. In DNA form, the CDR3 reads TGTGCCAGCAGCCCGATGAAGGGAGATAGAGAAGCTTTCTTT. It encodes CASSPMKGDREAFF.

The chain carries TRBV6-5 and TRBJ2-7; a weak D match, TRBD2 (7 bases). V lost 6 bases, J lost 6 bases, and 18 bases lay in between. CDR3 length equals 14 residues. Germline V CDR1 and CDR2: MNHEY, SVGAGI. The CDR3 DNA sequence: TGTGCCAGCAGGGTCCTAGGGGGGGGCGGCGAGCAGTACTTC. Translation: CASRVLGGGGEQYF.

The genes are TRBV2 and TRBJ2-1; TRBD2 matches at 7 bases. The CDR3 is 12 residues long. CDR1 SNHLY and CDR2 FYNNEI come from the germline V gene. Trimming cost V 11 bases and J 4 bases; bases outside gene matches: 5. CDR3 nucleotide sequence: TGTGCCTCGGGGAGGGCTTACAATGAGCAGTTCTTC. Amino acids: CASGRAYNEQFF.

There are a few counts of this clone. The rearrangement links TRBV25-1 to TRBJ2-5; 7 bases line up with TRBD1. The V gene end was trimmed by 3 bases and the J gene end by 4 bases; junction bases not matched to a gene: 2. This CDR3 is 13 amino acids long. The germline V gene encodes CDR1 MGHDK and CDR2 SYGVNS. CDR3 nucleotide sequence: TGTGCCAGCAGTGACAGGGGGAGAGAGACCCAGTACTTC. As protein: CASSDRGRETQYF.

J is TRBJ2-7 and V is TRBV18; 7 bases are a match to TRBD2. Trimming cost V 3 bases and J 6 bases; bases outside gene matches: 8. CDR1 KGHSH and CDR2 LQKENI come from the germline V gene. This CDR3 is 14 amino acids long. The CDR3 DNA reads as TGTGCCAGCTCACCTCCGAGCGGGACGGGCGAGCAGTACTTC. Protein: CASSPPSGTGEQYF.

Concerning this clone: Other DNA sequences in this specimen translate into the identical CDR3. V usage is TRBV5-1 and J usage is TRBJ2-3, with 11 bases that match TRBD2. Unmatched junction bases numbered 2, after V lost 2 bases and J lost 3 bases. Germline V gives CDR1 SGHRS, CDR2 YFSETQ. The CDR3 runs to 15 residues. CDR3 bases: TGCGCCAGCAGCTTTAGCGGGAGGGCAACAGATACGCAGTATTTT. It codes for CASSFSGRATDTQYF.

V gene TRBV5-1 combines with J gene TRBJ2-5; D is unclear. The CDR3 loop spans 13 amino acids. V was clipped by 2 bases and J by 2 bases, with 7 bases between them. The germline CDR1 and CDR2 sequences are SGHRS and YFSETQ. In nucleotides, the CDR3 is TGCGCCAGCAGCTTAGAGTTACAAGAGACCCAGTACTTC. Its translation: CASSLELQETQYF.

This clone was detected only once. The chain employs TRBV11-2 and TRBJ2-7, with TRBD1 matching 10 bases. The germline V gene has CDR1 SGHAT and CDR2 FQNNGV. The CDR3 totals 15 residues. V lost 5 bases to trimming and J lost 4 bases; unmatched junction nucleotides: 8. CDR3 nucleotides: TGTGCCAGCAGCCCACGCCGGGACAGGGGTTACGAGCAGTACTTC. It codes for CASSPRRDRGYEQYF.

This clone was detected once. The V gene is TRBV5-4, the J gene TRBJ2-2; 9 bases are shared with TRBD2. The CDR3 sequence is 17 residues long. The germline CDR1 and CDR2 sequences are SGHNT and YYREEE (reference sequence). Germline trimming cut 1 base from V and 5 bases from J; bases unmatched to any gene: 9. CDR3 sequence reads: CASSLWTGLATTGELFF. For the CDR3, the DNA is TGTGCCAGCAGCTTGTGGACCGGACTAGCGACAACCGGGGAGCTGTTTTTT.

Comments on this clone: Other DNA variants within this sample encode the same CDR3. CDR3 DNA: TGTGCCAGCAGCTTGGACAGGAACTATGGCTACACCTTC. This sequence encodes CASSLDRNYGYTF. The V call is TRBV27, the J call TRBJ1-2, with 7 nucleotides matching TRBD1. CDR1 is MNHEY and CDR2 is SMNVEV in the germline V gene (reference sequence). Trimming took 6 bases from V and 2 from J; bases not matched to a gene: 3. This CDR3 comprises 13 residues.

The chain uses TRBV6-5 and TRBJ1-5; tentative D call: TRBD1 (5 bases). Trimming cost V 9 bases and J 7 bases, with 10 bases left between them. The germline V gene encodes CDR1 MNHEY and CDR2 SVGAGI. This CDR3 contains 11 residues. The chain's CDR3 is CASGAWQPQHF. For the CDR3, the DNA is TGTGCCAGTGGGGCCTGGCAGCCCCAGCATTTT.

This clone has only a few counts. This chain connects TRBV20-1 to TRBJ1-2, with D possibly matching TRBD1 (5 bases). V was cut by 6 bases and J by 10 bases, with 15 bases left in between. Per the germline V gene, CDR1 is DFQATT and CDR2 is SNEGSKA (reference sequence). CDR3 length equals 11 residues. The CDR3: CSAVLGRNYTF. CDR3 nucleotides: TGCAGTGCCGTCTTGGGGCGCAACTACACCTTC.

The rearrangement joins TRBV3-1 (or the pseudogene TRBV3-2) to TRBJ2-5; a possible D gene is TRBD2 (7 bases). The CDR3 spans 14 residues. The ends were cut back, 1 base at V and 7 bases at J, with 13 bases in the middle. Germline V lookup: CDR1 LGHDT, CDR2 YNNKEL (reference sequence). The CDR3 DNA reads TGTGCCAGCAGCCAAGGAGGGGAGGGGGGGACCCAGTACTTC. It encodes CASSQGGEGGTQYF.

The chain combines TRBV5-1 with TRBJ2-5, with TRBD1 matching over 11 bases. From germline, CDR1 is SGHRS and CDR2 YFSETQ. V shed 3 bases and J 1 base; nucleotides not matched to a gene: 2. The CDR3 sequence is 15 residues long. The CDR3 protein is CASSWGTGGQETQYF. DNA for the CDR3: TGCGCCAGCAGCTGGGGGACAGGGGGCCAAGAGACCCAGTACTTC.

This sequence joins TRBV2 and TRBJ2-5, with 9 bases fitting TRBD1. The germline CDR1 and CDR2 sequences are SNHLY and FYNNEI. V lost 7 bases and J lost 5; bases outside the gene matches: 8. The CDR3 contains 14 residues. The CDR3 sequence is CASNVQGAGETQYF. The CDR3, as DNA: TGTGCCAGCAACGTACAGGGGGCAGGCGAGACCCAGTACTTC.